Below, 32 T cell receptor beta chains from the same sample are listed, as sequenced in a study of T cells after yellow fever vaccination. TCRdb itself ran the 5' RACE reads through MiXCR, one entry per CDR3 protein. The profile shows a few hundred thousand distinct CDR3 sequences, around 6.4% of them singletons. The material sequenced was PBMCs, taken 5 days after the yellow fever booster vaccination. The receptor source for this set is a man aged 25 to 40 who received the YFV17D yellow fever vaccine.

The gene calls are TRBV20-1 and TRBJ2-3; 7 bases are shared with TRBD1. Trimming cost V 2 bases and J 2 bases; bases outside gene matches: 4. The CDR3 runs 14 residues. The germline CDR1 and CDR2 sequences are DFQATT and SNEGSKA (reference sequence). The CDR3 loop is CSARHTGVTDTQYF. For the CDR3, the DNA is TGCAGTGCTAGACACACAGGGGTCACAGATACGCAGTATTTT.

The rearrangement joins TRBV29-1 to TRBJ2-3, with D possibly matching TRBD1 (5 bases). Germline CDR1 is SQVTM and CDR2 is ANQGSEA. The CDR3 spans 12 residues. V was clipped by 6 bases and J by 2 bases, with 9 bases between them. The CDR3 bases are TGCAGCGTGCGACAGTTCACAGATACGCAGTATTTT. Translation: CSVRQFTDTQYF.

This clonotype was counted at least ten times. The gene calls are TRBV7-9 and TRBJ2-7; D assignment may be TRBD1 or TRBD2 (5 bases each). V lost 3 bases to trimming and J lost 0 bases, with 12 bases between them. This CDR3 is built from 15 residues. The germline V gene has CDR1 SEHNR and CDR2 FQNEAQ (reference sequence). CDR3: CASSFRGESSYEQYF. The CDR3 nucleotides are TGTGCCAGCAGCTTTCGAGGGGAAAGCTCCTACGAGCAGTACTTC.

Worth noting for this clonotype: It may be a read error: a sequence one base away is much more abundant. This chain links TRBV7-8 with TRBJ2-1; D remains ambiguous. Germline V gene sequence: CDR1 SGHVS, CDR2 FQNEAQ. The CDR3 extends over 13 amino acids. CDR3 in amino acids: CASSPSFYSEQFF. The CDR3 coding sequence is TGTGCCAGCAGCCCGTCGTTTTACAGTGAGCAGTTCTTC.

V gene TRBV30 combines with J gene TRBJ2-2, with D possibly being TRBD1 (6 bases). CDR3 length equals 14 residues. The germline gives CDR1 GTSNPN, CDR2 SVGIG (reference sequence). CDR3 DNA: TGTGCTACAGAGGGGGAAGGGCGCACCGGGGAGCTGTTTTTT. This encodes CATEGEGRTGELFF.

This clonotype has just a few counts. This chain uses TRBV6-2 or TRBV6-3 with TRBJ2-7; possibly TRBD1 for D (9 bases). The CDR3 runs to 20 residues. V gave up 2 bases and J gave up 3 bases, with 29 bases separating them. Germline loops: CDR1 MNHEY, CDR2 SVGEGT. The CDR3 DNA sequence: TGTGCCAGCAGTTACGCCGGGGGGGGACAGGGTGTTCCAGTAGACTACGAGCAGTACTTC. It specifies CASSYAGGGQGVPVDYEQYF.

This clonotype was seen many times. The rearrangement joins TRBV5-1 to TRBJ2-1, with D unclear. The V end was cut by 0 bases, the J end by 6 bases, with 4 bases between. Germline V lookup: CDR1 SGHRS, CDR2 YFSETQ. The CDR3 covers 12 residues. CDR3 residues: CASSLEANEQFF. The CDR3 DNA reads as TGCGCCAGCAGCTTGGAGGCCAATGAGCAGTTCTTC.

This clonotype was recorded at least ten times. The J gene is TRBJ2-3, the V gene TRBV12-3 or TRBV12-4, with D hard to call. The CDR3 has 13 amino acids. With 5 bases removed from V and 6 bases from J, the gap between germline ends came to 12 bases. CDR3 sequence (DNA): TGTGCCAGCAGTCCCCTCCGTTTGGATACGCAGTATTTT. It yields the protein CASSPLRLDTQYF.

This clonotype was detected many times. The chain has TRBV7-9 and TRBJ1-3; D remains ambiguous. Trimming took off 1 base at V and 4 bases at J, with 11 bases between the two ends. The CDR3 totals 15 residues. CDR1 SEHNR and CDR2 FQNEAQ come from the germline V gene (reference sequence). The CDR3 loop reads CASSLGHSSGNTIYF. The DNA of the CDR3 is TGTGCCAGCAGCTTAGGGCACTCCTCCGGAAACACCATATATTTT.

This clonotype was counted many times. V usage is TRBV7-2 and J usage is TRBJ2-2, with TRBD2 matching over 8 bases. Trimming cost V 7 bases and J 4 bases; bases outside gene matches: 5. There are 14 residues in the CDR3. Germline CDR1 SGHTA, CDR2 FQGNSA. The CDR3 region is CASIPGLGTGELFF. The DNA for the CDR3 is TGTGCCAGCATCCCGGGACTAGGCACCGGGGAGCTGTTTTTT.

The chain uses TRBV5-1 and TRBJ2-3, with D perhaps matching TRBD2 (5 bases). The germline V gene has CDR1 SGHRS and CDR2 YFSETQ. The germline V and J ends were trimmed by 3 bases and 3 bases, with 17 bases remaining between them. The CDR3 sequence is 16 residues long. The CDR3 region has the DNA TGCGCCAGCAGCTCCGGCAGCGGTACCACAACAGATACGCAGTATTTT. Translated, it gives CASSSGSGTTTDTQYF.

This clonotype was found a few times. The CDR3 DNA is TGCAGTGCTAGAGAAACAGCGGGGGTTGCCTACGAGCAGTACTTC. It codes for CSARETAGVAYEQYF. The chain uses TRBV20-1 and TRBJ2-7; 8 positions match TRBD2. This CDR3 spans 15 amino acids. The V segment lost 0 bases and the J segment 2 bases; nucleotides outside the gene matches: 6. Germline CDR1 and CDR2: DFQATT and SNEGSKA (reference sequence).

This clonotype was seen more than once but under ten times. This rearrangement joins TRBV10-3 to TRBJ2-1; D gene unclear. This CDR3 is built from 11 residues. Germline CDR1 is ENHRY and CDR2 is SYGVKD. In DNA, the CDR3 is TGTGCTCCTGGCCCAGACAATGAGCAGTTCTTC. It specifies CAPGPDNEQFF.

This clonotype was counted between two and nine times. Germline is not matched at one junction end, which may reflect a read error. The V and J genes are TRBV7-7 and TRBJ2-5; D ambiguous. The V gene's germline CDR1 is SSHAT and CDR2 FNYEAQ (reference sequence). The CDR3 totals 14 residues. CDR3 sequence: CASSPRNFQETQYF. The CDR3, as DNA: TGTGCTAGCAGCCCTCGGAACTTCCAAGAGACCCAGTACTTC. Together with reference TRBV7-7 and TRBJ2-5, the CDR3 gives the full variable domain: GAGVSQSPRYKVTKRGQDVTLRCDPISSHATLYWYQQALGQGPEFLTYFNYEAQPDKSGLPSDRFSAERPEGSISTLTIQRTEQRDSAMYRCASSPRNFQETQYFGPGTRLLVL.

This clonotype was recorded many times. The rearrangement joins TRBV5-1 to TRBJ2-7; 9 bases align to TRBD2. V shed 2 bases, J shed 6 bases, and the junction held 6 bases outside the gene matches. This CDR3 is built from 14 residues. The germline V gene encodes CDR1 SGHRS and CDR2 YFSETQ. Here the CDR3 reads CASSLKRGVREQYF. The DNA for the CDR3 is TGCGCCAGCAGCTTAAAGCGGGGGGTACGCGAGCAGTACTTC.

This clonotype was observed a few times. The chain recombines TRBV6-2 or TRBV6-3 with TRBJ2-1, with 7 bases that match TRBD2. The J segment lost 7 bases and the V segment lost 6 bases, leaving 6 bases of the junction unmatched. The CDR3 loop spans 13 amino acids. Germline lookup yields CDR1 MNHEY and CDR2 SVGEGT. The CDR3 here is CASSSGLRNEQFF. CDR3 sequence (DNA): TGTGCCAGCAGCTCGGGACTAAGGAATGAGCAGTTCTTC.

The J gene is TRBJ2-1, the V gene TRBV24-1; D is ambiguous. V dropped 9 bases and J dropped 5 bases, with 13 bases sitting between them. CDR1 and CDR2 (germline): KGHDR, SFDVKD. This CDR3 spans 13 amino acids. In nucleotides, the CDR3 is TGTGCCACCGAGTCACCTCCTCACAATGAGCAGTTCTTC. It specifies CATESPPHNEQFF.

In DNA form, the CDR3 reads TGTGCCAGCAGGGCCCCCGGGGGGCTAGATACGCAGTATTTT. Protein sequence: CASRAPGGLDTQYF. The gene calls are TRBV12-3 or TRBV12-4 and TRBJ2-3, with D tentatively TRBD2 (7 bases). The CDR3 covers 14 residues. Trimming removed 6 bases from V and 5 bases from J, with 15 bases in between.

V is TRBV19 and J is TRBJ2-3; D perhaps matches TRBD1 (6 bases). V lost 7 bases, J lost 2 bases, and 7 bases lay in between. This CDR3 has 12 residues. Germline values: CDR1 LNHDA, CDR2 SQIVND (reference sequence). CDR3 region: CASKGDTDTQYF. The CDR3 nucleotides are TGTGCCAGTAAGGGGGACACAGATACGCAGTATTTT. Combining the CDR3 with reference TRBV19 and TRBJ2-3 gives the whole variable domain DGGITQSPKYLFRKEGQNVTLSCEQNLNHDAMYWYRQDPGQGLRLIYYSQIVNDFQKGDIAEGYSVSREKKESFPLTVTSAQKNPTAFYLCASKGDTDTQYFGPGTRLTVL.

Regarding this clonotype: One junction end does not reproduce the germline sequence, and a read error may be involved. CDR3 sequence reads: CASSQGSRDSLVF. In DNA form, the CDR3 reads TGCGCCAGCAGCCAAGGAAGCCGGGACAGCCTAGTGTTC. The chain couples TRBV4-3 to TRBJ2-5; 7 nucleotides align to TRBD1. Germline CDR1 is LGHNA and CDR2 is YSLEER. This CDR3 region has 13 residues.

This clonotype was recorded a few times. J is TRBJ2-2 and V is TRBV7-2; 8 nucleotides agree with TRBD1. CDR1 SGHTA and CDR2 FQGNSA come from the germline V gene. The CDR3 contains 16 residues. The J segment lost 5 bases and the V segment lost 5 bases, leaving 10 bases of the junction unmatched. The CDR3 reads CASSELQGARTGELFF. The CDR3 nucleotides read TGTGCCAGCAGCGAACTCCAGGGGGCGCGGACCGGGGAGCTGTTTTTT.

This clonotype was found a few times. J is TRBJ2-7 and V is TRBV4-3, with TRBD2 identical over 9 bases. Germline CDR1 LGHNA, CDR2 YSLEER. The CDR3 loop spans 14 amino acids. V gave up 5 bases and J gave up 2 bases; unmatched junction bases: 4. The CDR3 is CASSRAGGAYEQYF. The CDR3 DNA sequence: TGCGCCAGCAGCAGAGCGGGAGGTGCCTACGAGCAGTACTTC.

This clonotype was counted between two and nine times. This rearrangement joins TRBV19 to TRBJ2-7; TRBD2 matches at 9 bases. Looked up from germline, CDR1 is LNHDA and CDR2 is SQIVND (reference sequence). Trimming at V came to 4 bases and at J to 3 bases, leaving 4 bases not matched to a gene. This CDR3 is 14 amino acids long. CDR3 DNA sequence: TGTGCCAGTAGTACGACTAGCGGACGCTACGAGCAGTACTTC. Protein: CASSTTSGRYEQYF. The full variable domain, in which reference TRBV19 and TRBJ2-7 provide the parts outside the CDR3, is DGGITQSPKYLFRKEGQNVTLSCEQNLNHDAMYWYRQDPGQGLRLIYYSQIVNDFQKGDIAEGYSVSREKKESFPLTVTSAQKNPTAFYLCASSTTSGRYEQYFGPGTRLTVT.

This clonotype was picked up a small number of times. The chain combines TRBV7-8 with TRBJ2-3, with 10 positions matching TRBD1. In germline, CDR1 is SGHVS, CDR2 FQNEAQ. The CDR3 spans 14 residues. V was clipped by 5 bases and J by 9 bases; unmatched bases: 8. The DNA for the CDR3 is TGTGCCAGCAGCGACAGGGGGCCTATTGGGACGCAGTATTTT. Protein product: CASSDRGPIGTQYF.

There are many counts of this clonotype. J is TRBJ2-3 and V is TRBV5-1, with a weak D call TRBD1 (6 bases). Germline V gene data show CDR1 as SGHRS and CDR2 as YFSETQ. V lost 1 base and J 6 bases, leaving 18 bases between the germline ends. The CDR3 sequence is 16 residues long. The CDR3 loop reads CASSLKPNRDVDTQYF. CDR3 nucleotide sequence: TGCGCCAGCAGCTTGAAACCTAACAGGGATGTGGATACGCAGTATTTT.

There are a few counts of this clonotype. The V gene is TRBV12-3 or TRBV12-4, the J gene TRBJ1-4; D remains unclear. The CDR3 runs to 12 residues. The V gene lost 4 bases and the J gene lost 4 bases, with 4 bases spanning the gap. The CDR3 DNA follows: TGTGCCAGCAGTTCCAATAATGAAAAACTGTTTTTT. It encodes CASSSNNEKLFF.

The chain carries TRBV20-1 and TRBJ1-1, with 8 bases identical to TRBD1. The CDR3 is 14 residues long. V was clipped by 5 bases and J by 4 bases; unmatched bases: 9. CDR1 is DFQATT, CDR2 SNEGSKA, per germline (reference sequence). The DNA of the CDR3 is TGCAGTGCTTCTAAGGACAGGGCGCTCACTGAAGCTTTCTTT. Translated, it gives CSASKDRALTEAFF.

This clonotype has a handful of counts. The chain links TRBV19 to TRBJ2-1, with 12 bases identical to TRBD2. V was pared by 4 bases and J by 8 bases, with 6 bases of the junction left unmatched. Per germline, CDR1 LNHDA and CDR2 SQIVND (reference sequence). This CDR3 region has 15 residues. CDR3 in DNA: TGTGCCAGTAGTAACGGACTAGCGGGAATCGATGAGCAGTTCTTC. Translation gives CASSNGLAGIDEQFF.

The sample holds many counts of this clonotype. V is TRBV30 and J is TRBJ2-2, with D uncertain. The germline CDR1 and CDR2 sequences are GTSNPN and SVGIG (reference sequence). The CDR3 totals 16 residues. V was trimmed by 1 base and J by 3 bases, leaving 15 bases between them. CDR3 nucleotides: TGTGCCTGGAGTGGTTCCCAGGTGTCGGACACCGGGGAGCTGTTTTTT. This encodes CAWSGSQVSDTGELFF.

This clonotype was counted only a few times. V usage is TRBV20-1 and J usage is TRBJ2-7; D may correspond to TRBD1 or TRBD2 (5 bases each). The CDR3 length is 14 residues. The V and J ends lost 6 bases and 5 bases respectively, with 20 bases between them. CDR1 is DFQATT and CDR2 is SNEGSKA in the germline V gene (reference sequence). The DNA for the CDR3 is TGCAGTGCCCGACCTCCGGGACGAACCGACGAGCAGTACTTC. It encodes CSARPPGRTDEQYF.

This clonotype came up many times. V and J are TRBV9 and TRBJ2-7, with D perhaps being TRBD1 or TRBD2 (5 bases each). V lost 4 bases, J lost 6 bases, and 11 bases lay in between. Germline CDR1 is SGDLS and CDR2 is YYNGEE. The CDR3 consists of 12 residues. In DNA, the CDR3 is TGTGCCAGCAGCCTCAGGGCGGGCGAGCAGTACTTC. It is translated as CASSLRAGEQYF.

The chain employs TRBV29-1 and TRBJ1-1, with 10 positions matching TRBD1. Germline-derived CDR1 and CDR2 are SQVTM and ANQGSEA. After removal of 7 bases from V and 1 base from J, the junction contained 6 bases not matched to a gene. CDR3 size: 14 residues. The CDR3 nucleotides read TGCAGCGGGGCCGGGACAGGGGCGAACACTGAAGCTTTCTTT. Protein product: CSGAGTGANTEAFF. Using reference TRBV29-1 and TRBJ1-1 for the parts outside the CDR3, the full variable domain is SAVISQKPSRDICQRGTSLTIQCQVDSQVTMMFWYRQQPGQSLTLIATANQGSEATYESGFVIDKFPISRPNLTFSTLTVSNMSPEDSSIYLCSGAGTGANTEAFFGQGTRLTVV.